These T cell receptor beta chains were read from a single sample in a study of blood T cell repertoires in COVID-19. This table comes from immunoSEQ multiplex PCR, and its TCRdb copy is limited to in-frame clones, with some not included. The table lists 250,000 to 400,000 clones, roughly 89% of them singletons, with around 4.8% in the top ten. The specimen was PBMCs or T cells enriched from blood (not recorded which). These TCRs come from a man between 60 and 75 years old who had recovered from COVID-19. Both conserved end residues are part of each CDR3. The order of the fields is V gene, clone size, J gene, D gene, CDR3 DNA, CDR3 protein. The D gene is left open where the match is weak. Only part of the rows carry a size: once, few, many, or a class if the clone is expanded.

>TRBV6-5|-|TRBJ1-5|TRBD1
TGTGCCAGCAGGCCCGACAGGGACCAGCCCCAGCATTTT
CASRPDRDQPQHF
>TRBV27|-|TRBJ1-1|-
TGTGCCAGCAGTTTAGAGCCCAGGGGGAACACTGAAGCTTTCTTT
CASSLEPRGNTEAFF
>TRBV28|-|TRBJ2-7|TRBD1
TGTGCCAGCAGGACAGGGGCCTACGAGCAGTACTTC
CASRTGAYEQYF
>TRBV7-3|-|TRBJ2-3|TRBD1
TGTGCCAGCAGCGAGGGACAGGGATACACAGATACGCAGTATTTT
CASSEGQGYTDTQYF
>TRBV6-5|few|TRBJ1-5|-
TGTGCCAGCAGTTCCCGGCGGTCCAGCAATCAGCCCCAGCATTTT
CASSSRRSSNQPQHF
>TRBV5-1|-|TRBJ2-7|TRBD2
TGCGCCAGCAGCTTGGAGGCTAGCGGTAGTAGCTCCTACGAGCAGTACTTC
CASSLEASGSSSYEQYF
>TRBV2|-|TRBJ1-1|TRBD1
TGTGCCAGCGGGACCCAGGGGGTGAGGACTGAAGCTTTCTTT
CASGTQGVRTEAFF
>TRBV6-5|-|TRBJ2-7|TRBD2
TGTGCCAGCAGGACTAGCGGGAGAACGGAGTACTTC
CASRTSGRTEYF
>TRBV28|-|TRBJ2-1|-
TGTGCCAGCAGTTTATTGCGGACAGCCGAGGGCTACAATGAGCAGTTCTTC
CASSLLRTAEGYNEQFF
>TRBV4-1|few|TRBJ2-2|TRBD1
TGCGCCAGCAGCCTCCGGACAGGGGGCGACACCGGGGAGCTGTTTTTT
CASSLRTGGDTGELFF
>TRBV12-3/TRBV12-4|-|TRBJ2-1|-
TGTGCCAGCAGTTTTCTAGGGGTCAATGAGCAGTTCTTC
CASSFLGVNEQFF
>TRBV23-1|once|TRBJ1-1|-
TGCGCCAGCAGTTCCGCGAATGTCTCTTACACTGAAGCTTTCTTT
CASSSANVSYTEAFF
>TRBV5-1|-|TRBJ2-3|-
TGCGCCAGCAGCTTGGCAGGGATTGGCACAGATACGCAGTATTTT
CASSLAGIGTDTQYF
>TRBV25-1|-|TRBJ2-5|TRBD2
TGTGCCAGCAGTGAAGCCGGACTAGCGGGAGGCCAAGAGACCCAGTACTTC
CASSEAGLAGGQETQYF
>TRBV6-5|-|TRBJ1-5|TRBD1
TGTGCCAGCAGTTACTCGGGACAGGGTGGGAATCAGCCCCAGCATTTT
CASSYSGQGGNQPQHF
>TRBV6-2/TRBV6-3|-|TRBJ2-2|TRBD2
TGTGCCAGCAGTTACGGGACTAGCGGGAACCCCACCGGGGAGCTGTTTTTT
CASSYGTSGNPTGELFF
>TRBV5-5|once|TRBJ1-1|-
TGTGCCAGCAGCTTGGGTACAGTACACGGCACTGAAGCTTTCTTT
CASSLGTVHGTEAFF
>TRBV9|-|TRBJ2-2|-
TGTGCCAGCAGCTCCTTTGTCACCGGGGAGCTGTTTTTT
CASSSFVTGELFF
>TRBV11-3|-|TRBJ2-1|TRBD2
TGTGCCAGCAGCTTCTCCGCGGGGGCCTACAATGAGCAGTTCTTC
CASSFSAGAYNEQFF
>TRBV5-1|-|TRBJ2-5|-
TGCGCCAGCAGCTACTCCGGGACTGAAGAGACCCAGTACTTC
CASSYSGTEETQYF
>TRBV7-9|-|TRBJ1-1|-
TGTGCCAGCAGCGGCCCGCGGGCTGACACTGAAGCTTTCTTT
CASSGPRADTEAFF
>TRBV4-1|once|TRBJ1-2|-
TGCGCCAGCAGCCTCAACGAACAGGGTCCCGGGGGCTACACCTTC
CASSLNEQGPGGYTF
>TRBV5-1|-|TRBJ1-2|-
TGCGCCAGCAGCTTGTCCGGGGATGCTTATGGCTACACCTTC
CASSLSGDAYGYTF
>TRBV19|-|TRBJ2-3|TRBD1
TGTGCCAGTAGTATAATCGGACAGGGGGCGGAAGATACGCAGTATTTT
CASSIIGQGAEDTQYF
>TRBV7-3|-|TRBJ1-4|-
TGTGCCAGCAGCTTATTTTCCGGACAGCGAAATAATGAAAAACTGTTTTTT
CASSLFSGQRNNEKLFF
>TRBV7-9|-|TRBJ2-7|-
TGTGCCAGCAGCCACGGGGAGCAGTACTTC
CASSHGEQYF
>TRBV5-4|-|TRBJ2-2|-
TGTGCCAGCAGCGCGAGAACAGGGCCGAACACCGGGGAGCTGTTTTTT
CASSARTGPNTGELFF
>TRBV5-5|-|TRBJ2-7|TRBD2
TGTGCCAGCAGCTTCTTAGCGGGATCGGGGCGGGAGCAGTACTTC
CASSFLAGSGREQYF
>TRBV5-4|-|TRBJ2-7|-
TGTGCCAGCAGTCATCGACAGAGCTACGAGCAGTACTTC
CASSHRQSYEQYF
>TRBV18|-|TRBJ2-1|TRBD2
TGTGCCAGCTCACCACCGGTTAGCGGGAGGGCTAACAATGAGCAGTTCTTC
CASSPPVSGRANNEQFF
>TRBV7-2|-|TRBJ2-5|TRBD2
TGTGCCAGCAGCTTGGGAACTAGCGGGAGGAGGGGAGAGACCCAGTACTTC
CASSLGTSGRRGETQYF
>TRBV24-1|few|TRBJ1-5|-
TGTGCCACCAGCACTCCGGGGGACGGCAATCAGCCCCAGCATTTT
CATSTPGDGNQPQHF
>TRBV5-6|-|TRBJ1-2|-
TGTGCCAGCAGCTTGGGACAGATCACCTATGGCTACACCTTC
CASSLGQITYGYTF
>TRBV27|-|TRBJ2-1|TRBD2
TGTGCCAGCAGTCTGATCATAGCGGGAGGAGGTAATGAGCAGTTCTTC
CASSLIIAGGGNEQFF
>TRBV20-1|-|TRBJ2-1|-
TGCAGTGCTAGTCGGTTTGCGGCCGGGGGCTCCTACAATGAGCAGTTCTTC
CSASRFAAGGSYNEQFF
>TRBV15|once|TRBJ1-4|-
TGTGCCACCAGCAGAGATGGCCGGGGGAGAGAAAAACTGTTTTTT
CATSRDGRGREKLFF
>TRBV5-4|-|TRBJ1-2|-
TGTGCCAGCAGCTCTCCTGGACAGATTAACTATGGCTACACCTTC
CASSSPGQINYGYTF
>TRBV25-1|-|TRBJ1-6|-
TGTGCCAGCAGTAGGGGCAGAAATAATTCACCCCTCCACTTT
CASSRGRNNSPLHF
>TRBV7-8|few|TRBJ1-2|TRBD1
TGTGCCAGCAGCTTAGCCGGGACAGCCCCTAACACCTTC
CASSLAGTAPNTF
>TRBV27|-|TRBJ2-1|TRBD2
TGTGCCAGCAGGGGTCGGACTAGCGGGAGGGGCCGGCGGGCGGATGAGCAGTTCTTC
CASRGRTSGRGRRADEQFF